These 2 T cell receptor beta chains originate from one sample sequenced in a study of T cell changes during pregnancy in multiple sclerosis. Using immunoSEQ multiplex PCR, the repertoire was profiled, and TCRdb retains in-frame clones only, with some absent. Found here are tens of thousands of clones, approximately 88% of them singletons; the top ten hold over 1.5%. The source was peripheral blood, collected in the first trimester of pregnancy. Receptor source: a female donor with multiple sclerosis, enrolled in a pregnancy study.

The CDR3 bases are TGTGCCAGCGGTAGGGCGGTGGAGCGGGGGGGCACAGATACGCAGTATTTT. Protein: CASGRAVERGGTDTQYF. This chain links TRBV27 with TRBJ2-3, with 9 bases aligning to TRBD2. With 8 bases clipped from V and 1 base from J, the junction kept 13 bases outside the gene matches. CDR1 MNHEY and CDR2 SMNVEV come from the germline V gene (reference sequence). The CDR3 covers 17 residues.

The genes are TRBV11-2 and TRBJ1-1; D gene uncertain. Germline V gene data show CDR1 as SGHAT and CDR2 as FQNNGV. Trimming shortened V by 2 bases and J by 3 bases, and 13 bases separated the two germline ends. The CDR3 consists of 15 residues. CDR3: CASSLSLAVDTEAFF. The DNA for the CDR3 is TGTGCCAGCAGCTTATCCTTGGCCGTGGACACTGAAGCTTTCTTT.